A single sample gave rise to the 22 T cell receptor beta chains below, sequenced in a study of blood T cell repertoires in COVID-19. The data were produced by immunoSEQ multiplex PCR, yet TCRdb's version contains in-frame clones alone and is incomplete. Among about 280,000 clones listed, about 89% were seen once. Sequences were obtained from peripheral blood. The origin of the receptors is a man in his forties or fifties with active or convalescent COVID-19.

V and J are TRBV19 and TRBJ1-5; no definite D call. The length of the CDR3 is 13 residues. Trimming left V 0 bases short and J 9 bases short, with 9 bases between. Looked up from germline, CDR1 is LNHDA and CDR2 is SQIVND (reference sequence). CDR3 coding DNA: TGTGCCAGTAGTATAGAACCCCGGAGGCCCCAGCATTTT. The encoded protein is CASSIEPRRPQHF.

This chain links TRBV12-3 or TRBV12-4 with TRBJ1-1; D is unclear. The CDR3 consists of 13 residues. V lost 4 bases, J lost 5 bases, and 11 bases lay in between. The DNA for the CDR3 is TGTGCCAGCAGTTCGAGCCTCGGGACTGAAGCTTTCTTT. This translates into CASSSSLGTEAFF.

J is TRBJ2-7 and V is TRBV11-1, with 9 bases that match TRBD1. J was trimmed by 0 bases and V by 8 bases; bases with no gene match: 5. This CDR3 is 14 amino acids long. Per germline, CDR1 SGHAT and CDR2 FQDESV (reference sequence). The CDR3: CASGGDRDSYEQYF. The CDR3 DNA sequence: TGTGCCAGCGGGGGGGACAGGGACTCCTACGAGCAGTACTTC. Combining the CDR3 with reference TRBV11-1 and TRBJ2-7 gives the whole variable domain EAEVAQSPRYKITEKSQAVAFWCDPISGHATLYWYRQILGQGPELLVQFQDESVVDDSQLPKDRFSAERLKGVDSTLKIQPAELGDSAMYLCASGGDRDSYEQYFGPGTRLTVT.

The chain joins TRBV5-4 to TRBJ2-1, with 8 bases fitting TRBD1. The CDR3 contains 14 residues. Germline CDR1 reads SGHNT; CDR2 reads YYREEE (reference sequence). V gave up 0 bases and J gave up 12 bases; unmatched junction bases: 8. CDR3 nucleotides: TGTGCCAGCAGCTTGGCGGGACAGGTTTGGTCGCAGTTCTTC. Amino acids: CASSLAGQVWSQFF. Full variable domain (outside the CDR3, taken from reference TRBV5-4 and TRBJ2-1): ETGVTQSPTHLIKTRGQQVTLRCSSQSGHNTVSWYQQALGQGPQFIFQYYREEENGRGNFPPRFSGLQFPNYSSELNVNALELDDSALYLCASSLAGQVWSQFFGPGTRLTVL.

The chain has TRBV10-2 and TRBJ1-3; D remains ambiguous. The V end was cut by 3 bases, the J end by 4 bases, with 7 bases between. Germline V lookup: CDR1 WSHSY, CDR2 SAAADI. The length of the CDR3 is 13 residues. The CDR3 sequence is CASSEALGNTIYF. CDR3 sequence (DNA): TGCGCCAGCAGTGAAGCTTTGGGAAACACCATATATTTT.

V usage is TRBV19 and J usage is TRBJ2-5; maybe TRBD2 (6 bases). Germline assignment: CDR1 LNHDA and CDR2 SQIVND (reference sequence). Trimming took off 3 bases at V and 6 bases at J, with 23 bases between the two ends. The CDR3 covers 17 residues. CDR3 nucleotides: TGTGCCAGTAGTATTAGCCCCCCCTCGGGTGGAGGGAAGACCCAGTACTTC. Translation gives CASSISPPSGGGKTQYF.

The gene calls are TRBV5-5 and TRBJ1-6, with a tentative D call TRBD1 (5 bases). The germline CDR1 and CDR2 sequences are SGHKS and YYEKEE (reference sequence). This CDR3 is built from 15 residues. Trimming left V 3 bases short and J 10 bases short, with 17 bases between. The CDR3 bases are TGTGCCAGCAGCTGGCGGGGGGGAGAAGGATCACCCCTCCACTTT. Translated, it gives CASSWRGGEGSPLHF.

CDR3 in amino acids: CASSPNSGGYNEQFF. Written as DNA, the CDR3 is TGTGCCAGCAGCCCAAATAGCGGAGGTTACAATGAGCAGTTCTTC. The rearrangement links TRBV7-8 to TRBJ2-1, with D tentatively TRBD2 (6 bases). Germline V CDR1 and CDR2: SGHVS, FQNEAQ. CDR3 size: 15 residues. Deletions cut 5 bases from V and 4 bases from J, with 15 bases between.

This clone was counted once. The V call is TRBV4-1, the J call TRBJ2-1; 8 bases fit TRBD2. Germline V CDR1 and CDR2: MGHRA, YSYEKL. This CDR3 contains 16 residues. Unmatched junction bases numbered 9, after V lost 2 bases and J lost 6 bases. The CDR3 here is CASSQYRSGRANEQFF. The DNA for the CDR3 is TGCGCCAGCAGCCAATACCGAAGCGGGAGAGCCAATGAGCAGTTCTTC.

This sequence joins TRBV10-3 and TRBJ1-3; no clear D gene. V was clipped by 2 bases and J by 0 bases, with 5 bases between them. This CDR3 has 14 residues. Germline CDR1 reads ENHRY; CDR2 reads SYGVKD. The DNA of the CDR3 is TGTGCCATCAGTGAGGGCCACTCTGGAAACACCATATATTTT. Amino acids: CAISEGHSGNTIYF.

The J gene is TRBJ1-3, the V gene TRBV28; the match to TRBD1 covers 8 bases. The V and J ends lost 5 bases and 4 bases, in that order; junction bases with no gene match: 7. The CDR3 is 15 residues long. CDR1 is MDHEN, CDR2 SYDVKM, per germline. CDR3 nucleotides: TGTGCCAGCAGTCTGACAGGGGCGTCCGGAAACACCATATATTTT. It encodes CASSLTGASGNTIYF.

The gene calls are TRBV10-1 and TRBJ2-5; 7 nucleotides match TRBD1. The germline CDR1 and CDR2 sequences are WNHNN and SYGVQD (reference sequence). V trimming: 5 bases; J trimming: 2 bases; junction bases outside the gene matches: 5. The CDR3 loop spans 14 amino acids. CDR3 DNA sequence: TGCGCCAGCAGTCGACGGGACAGACAAGAGACCCAGTACTTC. This translates into CASSRRDRQETQYF.

This chain connects TRBV7-8 to TRBJ1-5; 8 nucleotides match TRBD1. The germline V gene encodes CDR1 SGHVS and CDR2 FQNEAQ. The CDR3 extends over 17 amino acids. Trimming cost V 1 base and J 1 base; bases outside gene matches: 6. The CDR3 DNA follows: TGTGCCAGCAGCTTAGACAGGTGGGACAGGAGCAATCAGCCCCAGCATTTT. It specifies CASSLDRWDRSNQPQHF.

In this sample, this clone turned up a few times. The rearrangement links TRBV5-1 to TRBJ1-2; 11 positions match TRBD1. CDR1 is SGHRS and CDR2 is YFSETQ in the germline V gene. V gave up 1 base and J gave up 5 bases; unmatched junction bases: 7. The CDR3 has 16 amino acids. The CDR3 nucleotides read TGCGCCAGCAGCTTGTTGGGACAGGGGGGTATATATGGCTACACCTTC. This codes for CASSLLGQGGIYGYTF.

The J gene is TRBJ2-1, the V gene TRBV5-1, with a weak D call TRBD2 (6 bases). The CDR3 is 17 amino acids. CDR1 is SGHRS, CDR2 YFSETQ, per germline. V lost 0 bases, J lost 2 bases, and 15 bases lay in between. Here the CDR3 reads CASSLGAGRQTYNEQFF. CDR3 sequence (DNA): TGCGCCAGCAGCTTGGGGGCGGGGCGTCAAACCTACAATGAGCAGTTCTTC. The full variable domain, in which reference TRBV5-1 and TRBJ2-1 provide the parts outside the CDR3, is KAGVTQTPRYLIKTRGQQVTLSCSPISGHRSVSWYQQTPGQGLQFLFEYFSETQRNKGNFPGRFSGRQFSNSRSEMNVSTLELGDSALYLCASSLGAGRQTYNEQFFGPGTRLTVL.

The CDR3 nucleotides are TGTGCCAGCTCCCCAAACCGGGACAGTGAATCCTACGAGCAGTACTTC. This gives the protein CASSPNRDSESYEQYF. The chain employs TRBV28 and TRBJ2-7; TRBD1 matches at 7 bases. Germline V gene lookup returns CDR1 MDHEN and CDR2 SYDVKM. There are 16 residues in the CDR3. Losses at the gene ends were 8 bases for V and 1 base for J; bases not matched to a gene: 14.

V and J are TRBV27 and TRBJ2-3; D gene uncertain. V was cut by 3 bases and J by 2 bases, with 12 bases left in between. Looked up from germline, CDR1 is MNHEY and CDR2 is SMNVEV (reference sequence). CDR3 length: 15 residues. The chain's CDR3 is CASSFSYSPTDTQYF. CDR3 nucleotides: TGTGCCAGCAGTTTCTCCTATAGCCCCACAGATACGCAGTATTTT.

This clone was found many times. The CDR3 protein is CASSLARSESYEQYF. The CDR3 DNA follows: TGTGCCAGCAGCTTAGCGAGGTCCGAGTCCTACGAGCAGTACTTC. The V gene is TRBV13, the J gene TRBJ2-7, with D uncertain. V was shortened by 1 base and J by 1 base, with 11 bases between the two germline ends. Per germline, CDR1 PRHDT and CDR2 FYEKMQ (reference sequence). The CDR3 consists of 15 residues.

The V gene is TRBV9, the J gene TRBJ2-1, with D possibly being TRBD1 (5 bases). The length of the CDR3 is 14 residues. The germline V and J ends were trimmed by 5 bases and 8 bases, with 17 bases remaining between them. The germline V gene encodes CDR1 SGDLS and CDR2 YYNGEE. The CDR3 DNA reads as TGTGCCAGCAGTTGGGGCCCTGTCGGCGATGAGCAGTTCTTC. Its protein is CASSWGPVGDEQFF.

This clone appeared once. V usage is TRBV10-1 and J usage is TRBJ1-1; a possible D gene is TRBD1 (5 bases). CDR1 is WNHNN and CDR2 is SYGVQD in the germline V gene (reference sequence). Trimming stripped 0 bases from V and 7 bases from J, with 9 bases between. This CDR3 is 13 amino acids long. The CDR3 reads CASSESGGDEAFF. The CDR3 region has the DNA TGCGCCAGCAGTGAGTCCGGGGGAGATGAAGCTTTCTTT.

CDR3 sequence reads: CAWRGWDRVSHEQYF. CDR3 sequence (DNA): TGTGCCTGGAGGGGCTGGGACAGGGTTTCCCACGAGCAGTACTTC. The V call is TRBV30, the J call TRBJ2-7, with 9 nucleotides matching TRBD1. The CDR3 length is 15 residues. The germline CDR1 and CDR2 sequences are GTSNPN and SVGIG (reference sequence). V dropped 3 bases and J dropped 5; count of bases not matched to a gene: 11.

The V gene is TRBV27, the J gene TRBJ2-1; D might be TRBD1 (6 bases). CDR1 is MNHEY, CDR2 SMNVEV, per germline (reference sequence). The V end was cut by 2 bases, the J end by 7 bases, with 15 bases between. This CDR3 region has 15 residues. CDR3 sequence reads: CASSLTLGGLNEQFF. CDR3 bases: TGTGCCAGCAGTTTAACCCTAGGGGGTCTAAATGAGCAGTTCTTC.